This TCR beta chain was captured by sequencing in a study of T cell repertoires in cytomegalovirus infection. Turning to the study itself: In the study, CMV epitopes included recently identified HLA-C-restricted and well-studied HLA-B-restricted ones. Carrying CMV and the relevant HLA type showed in public TCR beta signatures.

Trimming removed 5 bases from V and 2 bases from J, with 21 bases in between. The germline CDR1 and CDR2 sequences are SGHVS and FNYEAQ. This CDR3 region has 17 residues. One entry per CDR3 protein results from TCRdb running MiXCR on the reads. In the table there are 700,000 to 900,000 distinct CDR3 sequences, about 27% of which are singletons. This clonotype came up once. Its specificity is not known. The rearrangement joins TRBV7-6 to TRBJ1-1; D is unresolved. Here the sequenced sample was cultured CD8+ T cells from PBMCs, taken from culture after CMV antigen stimulation. This TCR was recovered from a human donor in good health (CMV status not recorded). Some clones in this sample may be carry-over from other donors' samples. Here the CDR3 DNA reads TGTGCCAGCAGCCTCCAGGAAGTCTTTAACCGAAACACTGAAGCTTTCTTT. Translating it yields CASSLQEVFNRNTEAFF.